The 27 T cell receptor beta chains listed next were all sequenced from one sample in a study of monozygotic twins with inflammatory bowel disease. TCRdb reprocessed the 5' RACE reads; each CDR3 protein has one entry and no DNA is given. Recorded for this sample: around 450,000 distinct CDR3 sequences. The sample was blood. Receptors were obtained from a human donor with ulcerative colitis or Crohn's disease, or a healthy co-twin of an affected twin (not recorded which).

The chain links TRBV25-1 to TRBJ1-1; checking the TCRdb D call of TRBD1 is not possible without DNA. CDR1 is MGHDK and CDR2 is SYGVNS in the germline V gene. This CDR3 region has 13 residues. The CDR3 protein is CASSEFRGTEAFF.

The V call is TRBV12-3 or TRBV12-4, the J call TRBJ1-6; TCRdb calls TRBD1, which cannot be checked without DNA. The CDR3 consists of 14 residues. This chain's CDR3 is CASSPGRRNSPLHF.

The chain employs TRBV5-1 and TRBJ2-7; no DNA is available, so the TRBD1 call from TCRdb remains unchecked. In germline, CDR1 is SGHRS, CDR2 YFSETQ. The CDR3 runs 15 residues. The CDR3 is CASSPGQISLGEQYF.

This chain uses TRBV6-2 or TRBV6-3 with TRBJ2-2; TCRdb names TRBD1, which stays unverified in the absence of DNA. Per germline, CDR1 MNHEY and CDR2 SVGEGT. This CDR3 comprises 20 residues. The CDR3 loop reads CASSYIGDRSISGGTGELFF.

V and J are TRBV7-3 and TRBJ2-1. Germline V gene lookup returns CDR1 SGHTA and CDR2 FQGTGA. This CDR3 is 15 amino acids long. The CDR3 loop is CASSPYSISYNEQFF.

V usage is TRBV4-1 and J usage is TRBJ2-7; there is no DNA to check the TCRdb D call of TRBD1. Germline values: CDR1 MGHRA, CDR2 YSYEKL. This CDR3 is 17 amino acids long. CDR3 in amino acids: CASSQDWRQGGVYEQYF.

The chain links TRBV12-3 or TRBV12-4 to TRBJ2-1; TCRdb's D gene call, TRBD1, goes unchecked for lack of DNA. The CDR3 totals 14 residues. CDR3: CASSARDRGNEQFF.

This chain's CDR3 is CSAHKTSGGTDTQYF. J is TRBJ2-3 and V is TRBV20-1; with no DNA, the TCRdb D assignment of TRBD2 cannot be verified. CDR3 size: 15 residues. CDR1 and CDR2 from the germline V gene are DFQATT and SNEGSKA (reference sequence).

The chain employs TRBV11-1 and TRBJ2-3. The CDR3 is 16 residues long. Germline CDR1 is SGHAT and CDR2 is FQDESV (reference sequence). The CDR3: CASSRSNSALTDPQYF.

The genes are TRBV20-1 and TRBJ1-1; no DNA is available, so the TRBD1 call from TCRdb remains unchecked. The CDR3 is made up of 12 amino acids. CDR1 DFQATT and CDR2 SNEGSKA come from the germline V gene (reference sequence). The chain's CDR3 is CSAGTVGTEAFF.

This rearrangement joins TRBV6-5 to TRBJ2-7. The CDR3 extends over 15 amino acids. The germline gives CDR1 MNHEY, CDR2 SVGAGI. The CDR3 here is CASSYLTTGSYEQYF.

This CDR3 is CSARPLGAGNPYNEQFF. The chain has TRBV20-1 and TRBJ2-1; the D call from TCRdb, TRBD2, cannot be confirmed without DNA. CDR3 size: 17 residues. Germline V lookup: CDR1 DFQATT, CDR2 SNEGSKA (reference sequence).

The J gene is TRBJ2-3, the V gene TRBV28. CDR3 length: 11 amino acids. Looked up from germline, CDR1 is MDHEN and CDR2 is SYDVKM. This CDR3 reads CASSKYNTQYF.

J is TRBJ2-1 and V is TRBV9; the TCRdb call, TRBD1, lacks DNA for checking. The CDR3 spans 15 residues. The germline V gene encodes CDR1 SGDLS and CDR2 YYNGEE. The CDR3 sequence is CASSLRQGAINEQFF.

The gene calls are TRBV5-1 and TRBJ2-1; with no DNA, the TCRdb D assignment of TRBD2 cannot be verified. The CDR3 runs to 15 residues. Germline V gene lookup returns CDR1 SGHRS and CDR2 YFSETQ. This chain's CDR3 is CASSVLAGGHDEQFF.

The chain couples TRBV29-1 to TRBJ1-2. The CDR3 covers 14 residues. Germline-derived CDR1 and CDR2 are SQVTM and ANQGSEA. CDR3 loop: CSVEELRANYGYTF.

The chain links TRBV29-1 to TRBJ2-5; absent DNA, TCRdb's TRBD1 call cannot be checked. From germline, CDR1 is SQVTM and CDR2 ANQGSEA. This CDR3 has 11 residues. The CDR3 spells CSVLDGGTQYF.

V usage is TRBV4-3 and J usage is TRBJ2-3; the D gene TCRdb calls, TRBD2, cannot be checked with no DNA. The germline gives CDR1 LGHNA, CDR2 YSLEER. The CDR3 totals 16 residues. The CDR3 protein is CASSQEERLAGDTQYF.

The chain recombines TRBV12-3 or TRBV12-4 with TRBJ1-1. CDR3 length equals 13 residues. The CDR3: CASSTTVNTEAFF.

The chain's CDR3 is CASSRGGGASYEQYF. The genes are TRBV6-1 and TRBJ2-7; with no DNA, the TCRdb D assignment of TRBD1 cannot be verified. Per germline, CDR1 MNHNS and CDR2 SASEGT. This CDR3 has 15 residues.

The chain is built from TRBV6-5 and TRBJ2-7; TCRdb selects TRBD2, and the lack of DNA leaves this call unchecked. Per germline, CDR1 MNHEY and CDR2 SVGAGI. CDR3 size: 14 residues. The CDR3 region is CASSYSSSAGEQYF.

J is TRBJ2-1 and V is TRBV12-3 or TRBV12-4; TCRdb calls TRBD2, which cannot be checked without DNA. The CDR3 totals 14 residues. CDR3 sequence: CASSSLWAINEQFF.

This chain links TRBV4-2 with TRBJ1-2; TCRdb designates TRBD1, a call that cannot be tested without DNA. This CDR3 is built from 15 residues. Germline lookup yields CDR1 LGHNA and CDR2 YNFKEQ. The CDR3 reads CASSQVGDRMGGYTF.

CDR3 sequence reads: CASSLDLAGARDTQYF. This rearrangement joins TRBV7-8 to TRBJ2-3; TCRdb proposes TRBD2, but this gene call is untestable without DNA. The CDR3 runs 16 residues. The germline gives CDR1 SGHVS, CDR2 FQNEAQ.

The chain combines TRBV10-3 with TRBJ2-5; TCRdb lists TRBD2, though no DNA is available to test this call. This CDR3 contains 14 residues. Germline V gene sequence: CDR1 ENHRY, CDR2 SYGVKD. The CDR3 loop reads CAISGGLPGETQYF.

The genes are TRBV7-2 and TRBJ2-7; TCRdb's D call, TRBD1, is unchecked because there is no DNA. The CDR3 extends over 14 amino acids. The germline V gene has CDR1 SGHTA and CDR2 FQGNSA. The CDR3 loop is CASSLTRGTYEQYF.

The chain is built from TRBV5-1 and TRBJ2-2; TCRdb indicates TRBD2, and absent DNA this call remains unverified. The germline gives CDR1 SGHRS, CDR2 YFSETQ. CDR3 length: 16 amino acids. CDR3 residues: CASSFSAGVRDGELFF.